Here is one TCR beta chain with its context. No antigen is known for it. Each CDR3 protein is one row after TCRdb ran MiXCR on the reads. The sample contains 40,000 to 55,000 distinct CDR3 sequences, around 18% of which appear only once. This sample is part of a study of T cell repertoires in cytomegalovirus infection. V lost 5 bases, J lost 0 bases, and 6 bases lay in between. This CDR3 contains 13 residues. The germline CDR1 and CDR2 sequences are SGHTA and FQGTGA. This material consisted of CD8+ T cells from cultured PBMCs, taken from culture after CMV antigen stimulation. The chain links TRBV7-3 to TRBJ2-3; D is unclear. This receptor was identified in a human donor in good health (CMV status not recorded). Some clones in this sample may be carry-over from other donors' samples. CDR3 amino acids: CASSPYSTDTQYF. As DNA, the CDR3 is TGTGCCAGCAGCCCGTACAGCACAGATACGCAGTATTTT.